Listed below are T cell receptor beta chains from one sample, sequenced in a study of Tregs in tolerant kidney transplant recipients. Clones were sequenced by immunoSEQ multiplex PCR, and TCRdb holds only the in-frame ones, with some missing. In the table there are around 230,000 clones, roughly 84% of which are singletons. Specimen: CD4+ T cells from blood. Receptor source: a human donor in good health. The CDR3 runs from the conserved cysteine through the conserved F or W. Not every row has a clone size; where given, it reads once, few, many or a size class.

clone_size	v_call	j_call	cdr3_aa
.	TRBV7-2	TRBJ1-2	CASSLERDYGYTF
.	TRBV29-1	TRBJ2-3	CSVGLAGDSDTQYF
.	TRBV7-9	TRBJ1-4	CASSFSTTGREKLFF
.	TRBV19	TRBJ2-5	CASSVEQGARETQYF
.	TRBV9	TRBJ2-2	CASSVAPAGATGELFF
.	TRBV7-9	TRBJ1-3	CASSLDPLAGNTIYF
once	TRBV30	TRBJ1-5	CAWSADRGSNQPQHF
.	TRBV5-4	TRBJ1-2	CASSLPRADYGYTF
.	TRBV18	TRBJ2-3	CASSPLEGLNTQYF
.	TRBV27	TRBJ2-7	CASRRLAGDEQYF
.	TRBV5-1	TRBJ2-7	CASSSTGGLSYEQYF
.	TRBV6-5	TRBJ1-5	CASSLTGVNQPQHF
.	TRBV6-5	TRBJ2-7	CASSRTSGGLYEQYF
.	TRBV4-1	TRBJ2-1	CASSQYHSGGFSYNEQFF
.	TRBV5-4	TRBJ2-7	CASSLRDHSSYEQYF
.	TRBV12-2	TRBJ1-2	CASRLGRPEDYGYTF
few	TRBV6-1	TRBJ2-7	CASSRTTYEQYF
.	TRBV7-8	TRBJ2-5	CASSPDIIETQYF
.	TRBV27	TRBJ1-2	CASSLKGGRGAGYTF
.	TRBV7-2	TRBJ2-7	CASSPGTSGIYEQYF
.	TRBV5-1	TRBJ2-7	CASSPGPSYEQYF
.	TRBV10-3	TRBJ1-1	CAIRQGGNTEAFF
.	TRBV9	TRBJ2-7	CASSGTGFPYEQYF
.	TRBV2	TRBJ1-1	CASSPLGRGRDTEAFF
.	TRBV7-2	TRBJ1-1	CASSPQRYTEAFF
.	TRBV5-1	TRBJ2-7	CASSLALAGGEQYF
once	TRBV7-8	TRBJ2-1	CASRISRGALKNEQFF
.	TRBV18	TRBJ2-6	CASSPPSSGANVLTF
.	TRBV7-9	TRBJ1-2	CASSSQQRNYGYTF
.	TRBV6-5	TRBJ2-1	CASSYSGTNYNEQFF
.	TRBV4-2	TRBJ1-1	CASSHYPRRNTEAFF
.	TRBV5-1	TRBJ1-1	CASSLNVGGNTEAFF
.	TRBV7-9	TRBJ2-3	CASSYRLAGGQTLNTQYF
.	TRBV13	TRBJ2-6	CASSSPFSGANVLTF
.	TRBV19	TRBJ1-6	CASTRDTLINSPPHF
.	TRBV18	TRBJ1-1	CASSPGKGSEAFF
.	TRBV9	TRBJ1-2	CASSEAGGSYGYTF
.	TRBV6-5	TRBJ1-5	CASSYSGGPPQHF
few	TRBV5-1	TRBJ1-2	CASSLVRQGGGYTF
.	TRBV7-9	TRBJ2-7	CASSLGSGSVVSYEQYF
once	TRBV19	TRBJ1-4	CASSTPAGPWEKLFF
.	TRBV10-3	TRBJ2-1	CAISEQSGSYNEQFF
.	TRBV2	TRBJ2-1	CASSVRLASAYNEQFF
.	TRBV5-4	TRBJ2-5	CASSLQGTSETQYF
.	TRBV6-5	TRBJ2-3	CASGMTSGGADTQYF
.	TRBV18	TRBJ2-7	CASSPRGGPFSYEQYF
.	TRBV11-2	TRBJ2-4	CASSLAWPRRLAKNIQYF
.	TRBV5-1	TRBJ2-1	CASSLDPPFNEQFF
.	TRBV5-4	TRBJ1-4	CASSSTGSTNEKLFF
.	TRBV4-1	TRBJ2-7	CASSRGAGSNEQYF